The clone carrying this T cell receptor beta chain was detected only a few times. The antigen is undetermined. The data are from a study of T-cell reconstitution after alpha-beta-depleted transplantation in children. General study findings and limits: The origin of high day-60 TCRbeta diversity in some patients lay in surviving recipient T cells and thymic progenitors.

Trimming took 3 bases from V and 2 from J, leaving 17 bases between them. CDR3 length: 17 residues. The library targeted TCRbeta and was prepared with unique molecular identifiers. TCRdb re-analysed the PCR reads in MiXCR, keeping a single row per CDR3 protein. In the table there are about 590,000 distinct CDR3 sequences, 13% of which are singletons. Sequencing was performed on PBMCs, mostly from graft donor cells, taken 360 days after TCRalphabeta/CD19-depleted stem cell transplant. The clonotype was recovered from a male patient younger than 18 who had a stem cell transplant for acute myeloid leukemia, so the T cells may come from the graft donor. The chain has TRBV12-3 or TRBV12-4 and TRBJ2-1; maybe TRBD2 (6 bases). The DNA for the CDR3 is TGTGCCAGCAGTTTCGATATCGGGCGGGGTACCTACAATGAGCAGTTCTTC. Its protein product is CASSFDIGRGTYNEQFF.